This TCR beta chain comes out of a study of molecular identifiers for immune sequencing clone quantification. The wider study: For replicates, RNA isolated from 20,000 or 100,000 naive CD8 cells was divided into five portions, of which four were sequenced. Study-wide results and caveats: Clones that exceeded 20 RNA copies held over 99% of effector molecules, yet under 1% in naive cells.

CDR3 length: 17 amino acids. CDR1 is MNHEY, CDR2 SVGAGI, per germline. For this clonotype: Its antigen is as yet unknown. One junction end does not reproduce the germline sequence, and a read error may be involved.

Previously described methods with listed TCR primers produced the bulk TCR libraries. TCRdb used MiXCR to reprocess the PCR reads, holding one entry per CDR3 protein. The data hold about 510,000 distinct CDR3 sequences, with roughly 23% observed a single time. Naive CD8 T cells were sorted as CD8+CD4-CCR7+CD45RA+. The genes are TRBV6-5 and TRBJ1-5; TRBD1 aligns across 11 bases. The sequence came from a human donor in good health. Some libraries in this study had Jurkat cell RNA spiked in. The source material was naive CD8+ T cells from blood, with Jurkat cell RNA spiked in. Noted subset: FACS-sorted CD8+CD4-CCR7+CD45RA+ naive T cells. The CDR3, as DNA: TGTGCCAGCAGAAAGGACAGGGGGCCCTATAGCAATCAGCCCCGGCATTTC. It is translated as CASRKDRGPYSNQPRHF.